What follows are 20 T cell receptor beta chains derived from one specimen sequenced in a study of beta chain features in type 1 diabetes. The entirety of the isolated RNA underwent reverse transcription, so expressed TCRB transcripts were sequenced. The data were produced by immunoSEQ multiplex PCR, yet TCRdb's version contains in-frame clones alone and is incomplete. In the table there are about 930,000 clones, 17% of which are singletons. Material: naive CD4+ T cells from blood. These receptors were taken from a woman between 18 and 30 years old in good health.

V and J are TRBV4-3 and TRBJ2-1, with D possibly matching TRBD2 (5 bases). The germline V gene encodes CDR1 LGHNA and CDR2 YSLEER. There are 13 residues in the CDR3. Trimming shortened V by 4 bases and J by 8 bases, and 12 bases separated the two germline ends. CDR3 sequence reads: CASSLTTRHEQFF. The CDR3 DNA reads TGCGCCAGCAGCCTGACTACGCGGCATGAGCAGTTCTTC.

This clone was counted only a few times. The chain combines TRBV4-3 with TRBJ2-3; 7 bases fit TRBD2. V lost 0 bases to trimming and J lost 4 bases; unmatched junction nucleotides: 4. The CDR3 is made up of 15 amino acids. Germline V gene data show CDR1 as LGHNA and CDR2 as YSLEER. The CDR3 protein is CASSQEGREADTQYF. As DNA, the CDR3 is TGCGCCAGCAGCCAAGAGGGGAGGGAAGCAGATACGCAGTATTTT.

This chain connects TRBV2 to TRBJ2-1; D unresolved. V lost 6 bases to trimming and J lost 3 bases, with 9 bases between them. Germline-derived CDR1 and CDR2 are SNHLY and FYNNEI. The CDR3 spans 13 residues. CDR3 protein: CASRVSLYNEQFF. The DNA of the CDR3 is TGTGCCAGCAGGGTATCTCTCTACAATGAGCAGTTCTTC.

V gene TRBV5-1 combines with J gene TRBJ2-7; 8 bases fit TRBD1. The V gene's germline CDR1 is SGHRS and CDR2 YFSETQ. J gave up 2 bases and V 6 bases, and 7 bases lay outside the gene matches. This CDR3 comprises 14 residues. In DNA, the CDR3 is TGCGCCAGCACCGGGGACAGGACAACCTACGAGCAGTACTTC. Translating gives CASTGDRTTYEQYF.

This clone appeared a few times. The genes are TRBV7-8 and TRBJ2-1; D is perhaps TRBD2 (6 bases). V lost 3 bases to trimming and J lost 10 bases, with 10 bases between them. In germline, CDR1 is SGHVS, CDR2 FQNEAQ. CDR3 size: 12 residues. The DNA of the CDR3 is TGTGCCAGCAGCTTCCGGGGGAACGAGCAGTTCTTC. Its translation: CASSFRGNEQFF.

This clone was counted a few times. The rearrangement joins TRBV7-9 to TRBJ2-3, with D maybe TRBD2 (5 bases). The CDR3 runs to 15 residues. Trimming removed 6 bases from V and 2 bases from J, with 15 bases in between. The germline V gene encodes CDR1 SEHNR and CDR2 FQNEAQ (reference sequence). This CDR3 is CASSSTGKNTDTQYF. The CDR3 nucleotides read TGTGCCAGCAGTTCCACCGGGAAAAACACAGATACGCAGTATTTT.

The V gene is TRBV28, the J gene TRBJ2-7; the D is unclear. V was trimmed by 6 bases and J by 2 bases, leaving 8 bases between them. The CDR3 totals 12 residues. Per the germline V gene, CDR1 is MDHEN and CDR2 is SYDVKM. The DNA of the CDR3 is TGTGCCAGCAGCAAATACACCTACGAGCAGTACTTC. Translating gives CASSKYTYEQYF.

This clone has just a few counts. Here the CDR3 DNA reads TGTGCCAGCAGGTCACCAGGGTATCCGGAGACCCAGTACTTC. It translates to CASRSPGYPETQYF. The chain combines TRBV28 with TRBJ2-5; a weak D match, TRBD1 (5 bases). This CDR3 has 14 amino acids. The germline V and J ends were trimmed by 6 bases and 5 bases, with 16 bases remaining between them. The germline CDR1 and CDR2 sequences are MDHEN and SYDVKM.

This chain uses TRBV28 with TRBJ2-2; TRBD1 might be the D (5 bases). Trimming shortened V by 1 base and J by 5 bases, and 11 bases separated the two germline ends. This CDR3 has 15 residues. The V gene's germline CDR1 is MDHEN and CDR2 SYDVKM. CDR3 sequence reads: CASSLSRVGTGELFF. In DNA form, the CDR3 reads TGTGCCAGCAGTTTATCCAGGGTAGGAACCGGGGAGCTGTTTTTT.

This chain uses TRBV7-3 with TRBJ2-7, with 8 nucleotides matching TRBD1. V lost 5 bases and J lost 2; bases outside the gene matches: 5. CDR3 length equals 14 residues. Per germline, CDR1 SGHTA and CDR2 FQGTGA. Here the CDR3 reads CASSPGTGTYEQYF. In DNA, the CDR3 is TGTGCCAGCAGCCCCGGGACAGGAACCTACGAGCAGTACTTC.

The CDR3 protein is CASTQRQGPSRYNEQFF. CDR3 sequence (DNA): TGTGCCAGCACCCAAAGACAGGGGCCTTCCCGATACAATGAGCAGTTCTTC. The chain carries TRBV7-2 and TRBJ2-1; 8 bases match TRBD1. CDR3 length: 17 amino acids. V lost 7 bases to trimming and J lost 4 bases; unmatched junction nucleotides: 15. Germline loops: CDR1 SGHTA, CDR2 FQGNSA.

This chain links TRBV6-5 with TRBJ2-3; D is perhaps TRBD1 (5 bases). Germline CDR1 and CDR2: MNHEY and SVGAGI. V lost 6 bases, J lost 7 bases, and 14 bases lay in between. The CDR3 has 13 amino acids. CDR3 loop: CASRPAGFNTQYF. CDR3 DNA sequence: TGTGCCAGCAGACCTGCAGGGTTTAATACGCAGTATTTT.

The chain joins TRBV2 to TRBJ2-6, with D hard to call. The CDR3 covers 16 residues. Germline V CDR1 and CDR2: SNHLY, FYNNEI. Deletions cut 7 bases from V and 0 bases from J, with 13 bases between. The CDR3 loop reads CASTRASNSGANVLTF. In DNA, the CDR3 is TGTGCCAGCACTAGGGCTTCAAACTCTGGGGCCAACGTCCTGACTTTC.

This clone was found a few times. V and J are TRBV6-4 and TRBJ1-5, with D possibly being TRBD1 (6 bases). Trimming left V 3 bases short and J 1 base short, with 13 bases between. Germline loops: CDR1 MRHNA, CDR2 SNTAGT. The length of the CDR3 is 16 residues. CDR3 coding DNA: TGTGCCAGCAGTGAAATACAGGGCGTGAGCAATCAGCCCCAGCATTTT. Translation: CASSEIQGVSNQPQHF.

The count of this clone is one. This rearrangement joins TRBV10-3 to TRBJ1-2, with 7 nucleotides matching TRBD1. After removal of 0 bases from V and 2 bases from J, the junction contained 6 bases not matched to a gene. The CDR3 runs 16 residues. Germline V gene lookup returns CDR1 ENHRY and CDR2 SYGVKD. CDR3 amino acids: CAISESTEGQNYGYTF. The CDR3 DNA is TGTGCCATCAGTGAGTCTACGGAGGGACAGAACTATGGCTACACCTTC.

Comment on this clone: This sample also contains other DNA sequences that code for the same CDR3. CDR3: CASSLEGRNTEAFF. The CDR3 DNA is TGTGCCAGCAGTTTAGAGGGGAGGAACACTGAAGCTTTCTTT. This chain links TRBV27 with TRBJ1-1; tentatively, D is TRBD1 (5 bases). The CDR3 has 14 amino acids. Deletions cut 2 bases from V and 1 base from J, with 8 bases between. Germline CDR1 reads MNHEY; CDR2 reads SMNVEV (reference sequence).

This clone was seen only a few times. The chain carries TRBV7-9 and TRBJ2-7; 8 nucleotides agree with TRBD2. V shed 2 bases and J 4 bases; nucleotides not matched to a gene: 7. The CDR3 is 15 amino acids. The V gene's germline CDR1 is SEHNR and CDR2 FQNEAQ (reference sequence). CDR3 in amino acids: CASSLSGSGAYEQYF. For the CDR3, the DNA is TGTGCCAGCAGCTTAAGTGGTAGCGGGGCGTACGAGCAGTACTTC.

The rearrangement links TRBV7-2 to TRBJ2-7; D is perhaps TRBD2 (5 bases). CDR1 is SGHTA and CDR2 is FQGNSA in the germline V gene. V was trimmed by 2 bases and J by 5 bases, leaving 10 bases between them. This CDR3 is 13 amino acids long. CDR3 residues: CASSLSGKDEQYF. The CDR3 DNA follows: TGTGCCAGCAGCTTATCCGGGAAAGACGAGCAGTACTTC. Full variable domain (rest looked up from reference TRBV7-2 and TRBJ2-7): GAGVSQSPSNKVTEKGKDVELRCDPISGHTALYWYRQSLGQGLEFLIYFQGNSAPDKSGLPSDRFSAERTGGSVSTLTIQRTQQEDSAVYLCASSLSGKDEQYFGPGTRLTVT.

In this sample, this clone turned up a few times. The chain carries TRBV28 and TRBJ2-4; weak D call: TRBD2 (5 bases). Germline V gene data show CDR1 as MDHEN and CDR2 as SYDVKM. The CDR3 length is 15 residues. V lost 1 base and J 5 bases, leaving 12 bases between the germline ends. CDR3 protein: CASSLFRLEENIQYF. CDR3 sequence (DNA): TGTGCCAGCAGTTTATTCCGGTTGGAGGAAAACATTCAGTACTTC.

This clone was found a few times. The V gene is TRBV5-1, the J gene TRBJ1-1; D gene unclear. V was cut by 0 bases and J by 4 bases, with 4 bases left in between. CDR1 and CDR2 (germline): SGHRS, YFSETQ. The CDR3 covers 12 residues. For the CDR3, the DNA is TGCGCCAGCAGCTTGGAGAGCACTGAAGCTTTCTTT. The encoded protein is CASSLESTEAFF. The full variable domain, its missing parts supplied by reference TRBV5-1 and TRBJ1-1, is KAGVTQTPRYLIKTRGQQVTLSCSPISGHRSVSWYQQTPGQGLQFLFEYFSETQRNKGNFPGRFSGRQFSNSRSEMNVSTLELGDSALYLCASSLESTEAFFGQGTRLTVV.